This T cell receptor beta chain is drawn from a study of blood T cell repertoires in COVID-19. Study at large: COVID-19 samples collected from the United States, Italy and Spain covered acute and convalescent phases. From T cells, B-cell-depleted T cells, or PBMCs came the material, which was cDNA or gDNA.

Germline CDR1 is SGHRS and CDR2 is YFSETQ. CDR3 length: 14 amino acids. V lost 2 bases to trimming and J lost 1 base, with 8 bases between them. In the original processing: Scientists estimated how many nucleated cells there were by amplifying reference gene primers. Libraries were prepared by immunoSEQ multiplex PCR; TCRdb keeps only in-frame clonotypes and omits some of them. V, J and clone size are those of that table, while D and trimming were read from the DNA. The sample holds 140,000 to 150,000 clones, over 75% seen once. Seattle's cohort entered during active infection and was followed longitudinally.

Sequencing used peripheral blood. The TCR originated in a woman aged 55-75 years with COVID-19, enrolled during active disease. The chain recombines TRBV5-1 with TRBJ2-3; D ambiguous. The CDR3 region is CASSLPAGTDTQYF. CDR3 in DNA: TGCGCCAGCAGCTTACCGGCGGGCACAGATACGCAGTATTTT. Together with reference TRBV5-1 and TRBJ2-3, the CDR3 gives the full variable domain: KAGVTQTPRYLIKTRGQQVTLSCSPISGHRSVSWYQQTPGQGLQFLFEYFSETQRNKGNFPGRFSGRQFSNSRSEMNVSTLELGDSALYLCASSLPAGTDTQYFGPGTRLTVL.